The 30 T cell receptor beta chains below were found in one sample sequenced in a study of T cell repertoires in cytomegalovirus infection. Each CDR3 protein gets one entry after TCRdb re-called the reads with MiXCR. The table shows around 530,000 distinct CDR3 sequences, with about 30% occurring only once. The material sequenced was PBMCs. Receptors originate from a human donor in good health (CMV status not recorded). Some clones in this sample may be carry-over from other donors' samples.

This chain uses TRBV5-5 with TRBJ2-7; a weak D match, TRBD2 (6 bases). The CDR3 totals 14 residues. Germline V gene lookup returns CDR1 SGHKS and CDR2 YYEKEE (reference sequence). V shed 4 bases and J shed 4 bases, with 15 bases lying between them. CDR3 in amino acids: CASSRGWAEYEQYF. The CDR3 DNA reads as TGTGCCAGCAGCCGGGGGTGGGCGGAATACGAGCAGTACTTC.

The V call is TRBV29-1, the J call TRBJ1-1; TRBD1 agrees at 7 bases. The CDR3 loop spans 15 amino acids. Germline V gene lookup returns CDR1 SQVTM and CDR2 ANQGSEA. V shed 3 bases and J 1 base; nucleotides not matched to a gene: 8. The CDR3 DNA is TGCAGCGTTGACGAGTGGGGACAGCCGAACACTGAAGCTTTCTTT. Translating gives CSVDEWGQPNTEAFF.

There are a few counts of this clonotype. This chain connects TRBV5-6 to TRBJ2-1, with TRBD2 as a possible D gene (6 bases). The V gene's germline CDR1 is SGHDT and CDR2 YYEEEE. Deletions cut 4 bases from V and 12 bases from J, with 14 bases between. CDR3 length: 12 amino acids. The CDR3 loop reads CASSPGGWVQFF. The CDR3 DNA is TGTGCCAGCAGCCCCGGAGGGTGGGTGCAGTTCTTC. Using reference TRBV5-6 and TRBJ2-1 for the parts outside the CDR3, the full variable domain is DAGVTQSPTHLIKTRGQQVTLRCSPKSGHDTVSWYQQALGQGPQFIFQYYEEEERQRGNFPDRFSGHQFPNYSSELNVNALLLGDSALYLCASSPGGWVQFFGPGTRLTVL.

This chain uses TRBV7-2 with TRBJ1-1; no reliable D call. The CDR3 spans 13 residues. Germline V gives CDR1 SGHTA, CDR2 FQGNSA. V lost 3 bases and J 7 bases, leaving 12 bases between the germline ends. The DNA for the CDR3 is TGTGCCAGCAGCTTCGAGACACAATATGAAGCTTTCTTT. Translated, it gives CASSFETQYEAFF.

J is TRBJ1-1 and V is TRBV23-1; D is undetermined. TRBV23-1 counts as an open reading frame of uncertain function. V was trimmed by 9 bases and J by 7 bases, leaving 9 bases between them. The CDR3 covers 10 residues. CDR3 region: CARGELEAFF. The CDR3 DNA is TGCGCCAGGGGTGAGCTTGAAGCTTTCTTT.

The rearrangement joins TRBV18 to TRBJ1-2; TRBD1 might be the D (5 bases). Trimming took off 3 bases at V and 4 bases at J, with 15 bases between the two ends. The CDR3 is made up of 15 amino acids. Germline V gene lookup returns CDR1 KGHSH and CDR2 LQKENI. The CDR3 here is CASSPAKGTGYGYTF. The CDR3 nucleotides read TGTGCCAGCTCACCGGCCAAGGGGACCGGCTATGGCTACACCTTC.

Comments on this clonotype: The germline gene is not matched at one end of the junction; a read error may be the cause. J is TRBJ2-7 and V is TRBV12-3 or TRBV12-4; D might be TRBD2 (6 bases). The length of the CDR3 is 17 residues. CDR3 residues: CASRQTGVASGTYGQYF. The CDR3 DNA is TGTGCCAGCAGACAAACGGGGGTGGCCTCCGGGACTTACGGGCAGTACTTC.

This clonotype has a count of ten or more. V and J are TRBV11-2 and TRBJ2-7, with D maybe TRBD2 (6 bases). Germline assignment: CDR1 SGHAT and CDR2 FQNNGV. CDR3 size: 14 residues. V lost 1 base to trimming and J lost 6 bases, with 13 bases between them. As DNA, the CDR3 is TGTGCCAGCAGCTTAGCCCCTACTAGCCGCGAGCAGTACTTC. Translating it yields CASSLAPTSREQYF. Full variable domain (outside the CDR3, taken from reference TRBV11-2 and TRBJ2-7): EAGVAQSPRYKIIEKRQSVAFWCNPISGHATLYWYQQILGQGPKLLIQFQNNGVVDDSQLPKDRFSAERLKGVDSTLKIQPAKLEDSAVYLCASSLAPTSREQYFGPGTRLTVT.

This clonotype has only a few counts. The chain uses TRBV19 and TRBJ2-3; TRBD2 matches at 10 bases. CDR1 and CDR2 from the germline V gene are LNHDA and SQIVND (reference sequence). There are 13 residues in the CDR3. The trim removed 7 bases at V and 3 bases at J, leaving 1 base unmatched. Written as DNA, the CDR3 is TGTGCCAGTAAGCGGGGGGGTACAGATACGCAGTATTTT. Protein product: CASKRGGTDTQYF.

This clonotype was counted many times. The rearrangement links TRBV7-2 to TRBJ2-3, with 9 bases fitting TRBD2. V was pared by 6 bases and J by 2 bases, with 12 bases of the junction left unmatched. The CDR3 consists of 17 residues. Germline V lookup: CDR1 SGHTA, CDR2 FQGNSA. The DNA for the CDR3 is TGTGCCAGCAGACGGGGGGGTCTAGCGGGGCTCACAGATACGCAGTATTTT. Its translation: CASRRGGLAGLTDTQYF.

The V and J genes are TRBV4-1 and TRBJ2-1; 7 bases are shared with TRBD1. The CDR3 runs to 16 residues. CDR1 and CDR2 (germline): MGHRA, YSYEKL. The trim removed 5 bases at V and 13 bases at J, leaving 20 bases unmatched. The CDR3, as DNA: TGCGCCAGCAGCGCCCGGGACAGCCCACCTCGTCCCCCACAGTTCTTC. Its protein is CASSARDSPPRPPQFF.

There are a few counts of this clonotype. V is TRBV5-5 and J is TRBJ2-3; 8 bases fit TRBD1. Germline-derived CDR1 and CDR2 are SGHKS and YYEKEE (reference sequence). The CDR3 runs 17 residues. J was trimmed by 2 bases and V by 3 bases; bases with no gene match: 11. DNA for the CDR3: TGTGCCAGCAGCTCACCCAGACAGGGGCCTTCCACAGATACGCAGTATTTT. This codes for CASSSPRQGPSTDTQYF. Together with reference TRBV5-5 and TRBJ2-3, the CDR3 gives the full variable domain: DAGVTQSPTHLIKTRGQQVTLRCSPISGHKSVSWYQQVLGQGPQFIFQYYEKEERGRGNFPDRFSARQFPNYSSELNVNALLLGDSALYLCASSSPRQGPSTDTQYFGPGTRLTVL.

This clonotype showed up many times. V gene TRBV7-3 combines with J gene TRBJ2-1; 7 bases agree with TRBD2. V shed 5 bases, J shed 7 bases, and the junction held 11 bases outside the gene matches. Germline V gives CDR1 SGHTA, CDR2 FQGTGA. The CDR3 sequence is 15 residues long. The CDR3, as DNA: TGTGCCAGCAGCGTCCGGGGTCTAGCGGTAAATGAGCAGTTCTTC. Translation gives CASSVRGLAVNEQFF.

The CDR3 sequence: CASPGTASQETQYF. In nucleotides, the CDR3 is TGCGCCAGCCCCGGGACAGCTAGTCAAGAGACCCAGTACTTC. This chain connects TRBV23-1 to TRBJ2-5; TRBD1 agrees at 7 bases. TRBV23-1 is assigned to the ORF class and has an uncertain function. The CDR3 covers 14 residues. V dropped 8 bases and J dropped 2; count of bases not matched to a gene: 8.

This clonotype was picked up a small number of times. The rearrangement joins TRBV27 to TRBJ2-1; D may be TRBD2 (6 bases). V was pared by 0 bases and J by 8 bases, with 14 bases between. The germline CDR1 and CDR2 sequences are MNHEY and SMNVEV (reference sequence). The CDR3 extends over 15 amino acids. The CDR3 region is CASSLSPGEWDEQFF. CDR3 DNA sequence: TGTGCCAGCAGTTTATCGCCGGGAGAATGGGATGAGCAGTTCTTC.

This clonotype was observed at least ten times. The rearrangement joins TRBV7-3 to TRBJ2-2, with D perhaps TRBD1 (6 bases). Germline V CDR1 and CDR2: SGHTA, FQGTGA. The CDR3 sequence is 14 residues long. Trimming stripped 4 bases from V and 1 base from J, with 7 bases between. The CDR3 spells CASSSQGNTGELFF. In DNA, the CDR3 is TGTGCCAGCAGCTCACAGGGGAACACCGGGGAGCTGTTTTTT.

The chain joins TRBV12-3 or TRBV12-4 to TRBJ2-3, with a tentative D call TRBD1 (5 bases). Trimming removed 6 bases from V and 5 bases from J, with 12 bases in between. CDR3 length: 13 amino acids. DNA of the CDR3: TGTGCCAGCAGCCTGCAGCAGGGAGATACGCAGTATTTT. Translated, it gives CASSLQQGDTQYF.

The gene calls are TRBV11-2 and TRBJ2-7, with TRBD2 matching over 7 bases. Unmatched junction bases numbered 8, after V lost 3 bases and J lost 3 bases. Looked up from germline, CDR1 is SGHAT and CDR2 is FQNNGV. The CDR3 extends over 15 amino acids. For the CDR3, the DNA is TGTGCCAGCAGCTTTTTGCGGGAGAAATTCTACGAGCAGTACTTC. Amino acid sequence: CASSFLREKFYEQYF.

The genes are TRBV6-1 and TRBJ1-4; D is unclear. Trimming removed 2 bases from V and 0 bases from J, with 16 bases in between. This CDR3 contains 18 residues. Per the germline V gene, CDR1 is MNHNS and CDR2 is SASEGT. Here the CDR3 reads CASSEISYGRATNEKLFF. The DNA for the CDR3 is TGTGCCAGCAGTGAAATATCGTACGGCCGCGCAACTAATGAAAAACTGTTTTTT.

V usage is TRBV10-2 and J usage is TRBJ1-6; 7 nucleotides line up with TRBD1. This CDR3 is built from 18 residues. After removal of 2 bases from V and 0 bases from J, the junction contained 7 bases not matched to a gene. CDR1 and CDR2 (germline): WSHSY, SAAADI. CDR3: CASSEVLQGSSYNSPLHF. The CDR3 DNA sequence: TGCGCCAGCAGTGAGGTTTTACAGGGGAGCTCCTATAATTCACCCCTCCACTTT.

This clonotype was observed a handful of times. This rearrangement joins TRBV7-2 to TRBJ2-5, with 15 bases identical to TRBD2. Germline V gene lookup returns CDR1 SGHTA and CDR2 FQGNSA. This CDR3 has 16 residues. Trimming took 5 bases from V and 5 from J; bases not matched to a gene: 6. The CDR3, as DNA: TGTGCCAGCAGCCCATGGACTAGCGGGAGGGGTGAGACCCAGTACTTC. It encodes CASSPWTSGRGETQYF.

This clonotype came up a few times. This chain links TRBV19 with TRBJ2-5, with 8 bases identical to TRBD2. CDR1 is LNHDA, CDR2 SQIVND, per germline (reference sequence). V lost 1 base and J lost 3; bases outside the gene matches: 4. The CDR3 totals 15 residues. This chain's CDR3 is CASSIGNSGEETQYF. DNA of the CDR3: TGTGCCAGTAGTATAGGTAATAGCGGGGAAGAGACCCAGTACTTC.

This clonotype was counted a few times. The chain couples TRBV20-1 to TRBJ2-3, with TRBD2 matching 7 bases. V lost 6 bases, J lost 0 bases, and 6 bases stayed unmatched. The CDR3 runs to 14 residues. Germline V gene sequence: CDR1 DFQATT, CDR2 SNEGSKA (reference sequence). The CDR3 DNA reads as TGCAGTGCCCCCGGGACTACCAGCACAGATACGCAGTATTTT. This sequence encodes CSAPGTTSTDTQYF.

CDR3 loop: CASSSQGGSNEQFF. The CDR3 nucleotides read TGTGCCAGCAGCTCACAAGGCGGATCCAATGAGCAGTTCTTC. The chain employs TRBV7-9 and TRBJ2-1; D gene unclear. Deletions cut 4 bases from V and 6 bases from J, with 13 bases between. The length of the CDR3 is 14 residues. Germline V gives CDR1 SEHNR, CDR2 FQNEAQ (reference sequence).

This clonotype came up a few times. The rearrangement uses TRBV6-1 and TRBJ2-1, with 9 bases that match TRBD2. The CDR3 spans 14 residues. The ends lost 8 bases at V and 4 bases at J; junction bases unmatched: 6. CDR1 and CDR2 (germline): MNHNS, SASEGT. Here the CDR3 reads CASLSLAGYNEQFF. CDR3 DNA: TGTGCCAGCCTGTCTCTAGCGGGATACAATGAGCAGTTCTTC.

This clonotype was picked up many times. V usage is TRBV7-2 and J usage is TRBJ1-1; D is undetermined. CDR1 is SGHTA, CDR2 FQGNSA, per germline. V shed 4 bases and J shed 2 bases, with 8 bases lying between them. The CDR3 covers 13 residues. CDR3 residues: CASSSRQNTEAFF. DNA for the CDR3: TGTGCCAGCAGCTCCCGACAAAACACTGAAGCTTTCTTT.

This clonotype showed up many times. The CDR3 DNA sequence: TGTGCCAGCAGCTTAGATTTTGGCACCGGGGAGCTGTTTTTT. This translates into CASSLDFGTGELFF. J is TRBJ2-2 and V is TRBV7-2, with unresolved D. The CDR3 contains 14 residues. Trimming shortened V by 1 base and J by 4 bases, and 7 bases separated the two germline ends. Germline CDR1 is SGHTA and CDR2 is FQGNSA.

This chain uses TRBV6-2 or TRBV6-3 with TRBJ2-3, with 12 bases lining up with TRBD2. Losses at the gene ends were 10 bases for V and 4 bases for J; bases not matched to a gene: 3. The CDR3 is 13 amino acids. The germline V gene has CDR1 MNHEY and CDR2 SVGEGT. The DNA of the CDR3 is TGTGCCATCAGACTAGCGGGAGCAGATACGCAGTATTTT. It encodes CAIRLAGADTQYF.

This clonotype was recorded many times. The V and J genes are TRBV7-6 and TRBJ2-1; TRBD2 agrees at 9 bases. Trimming removed 5 bases from V and 6 bases from J; junction bases left unmatched: 11. Germline V gives CDR1 SGHVS, CDR2 FNYEAQ. The CDR3 has 16 amino acids. The CDR3 sequence is CASSGWGLALVNEQFF. Here the CDR3 DNA reads TGTGCCAGCAGCGGCTGGGGACTAGCTTTAGTCAATGAGCAGTTCTTC.

This clonotype was recorded a few times. The genes are TRBV11-2 and TRBJ2-2; D is perhaps TRBD2 (6 bases). This CDR3 is built from 13 residues. Germline CDR1 SGHAT, CDR2 FQNNGV. Trimming removed 1 base from V and 6 bases from J, with 6 bases in between. The CDR3 DNA follows: TGTGCCAGCAGCTTAGGGGAGGCCGGGGAGCTGTTTTTT. Its translation is CASSLGEAGELFF.